This T cell receptor beta chain was captured by sequencing in a study of CD8+ T cells in alopecia areata. The study, taken as a whole, reports: More clonal than normal scalp was lesional scalp, particularly alopecia totalis/universalis. Resident alphabeta T-cell populations of normal skin are likewise subject to sequencing in scalp samples. Sharing of TCRs across patients appeared less clear than in mice, possibly for HLA-related reasons.

This clone was detected only a few times. Its cognate antigen is unknown. V lost 7 bases and J lost 4, with 7 bases in between. The CDR3 is 11 amino acids. CDR1 is MNHNY and CDR2 is SVGAGI in the germline V gene (reference sequence). Separation by sorting yielded CD4+ and CD8+ T cells from PBMCs. cDNA serving as the sequencing template came from extracted, reverse transcribed RNA. TCRdb's table, derived via immunoSEQ multiplex PCR, lists solely in-frame clones and lacks some. The sample lists over 200,000 clones, 50% to 60% seen once, with approximately 0.45% in the top ten. J is TRBJ1-1 and V is TRBV6-6; D gene uncertain. Material: CD4+ T cells sorted from blood, obtained at week 0. The sequence came from a human donor with alopecia areata. The CDR3 protein is CASILGTEAFF. CDR3 DNA: TGTGCCAGCATCCTAGGCACTGAAGCTTTCTTT.